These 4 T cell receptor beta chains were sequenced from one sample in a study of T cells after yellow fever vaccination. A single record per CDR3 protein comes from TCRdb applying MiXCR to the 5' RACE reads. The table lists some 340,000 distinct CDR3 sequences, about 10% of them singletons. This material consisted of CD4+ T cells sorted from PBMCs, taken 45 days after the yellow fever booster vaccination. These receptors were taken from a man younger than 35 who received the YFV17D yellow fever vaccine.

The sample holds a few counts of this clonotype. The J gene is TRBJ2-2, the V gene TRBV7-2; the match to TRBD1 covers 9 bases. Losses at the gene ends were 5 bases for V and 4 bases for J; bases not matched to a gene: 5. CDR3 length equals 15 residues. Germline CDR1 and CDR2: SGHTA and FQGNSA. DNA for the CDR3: TGTGCCAGCAGCATACAGGGGGCGGGCACCGGGGAGCTGTTTTTT. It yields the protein CASSIQGAGTGELFF.

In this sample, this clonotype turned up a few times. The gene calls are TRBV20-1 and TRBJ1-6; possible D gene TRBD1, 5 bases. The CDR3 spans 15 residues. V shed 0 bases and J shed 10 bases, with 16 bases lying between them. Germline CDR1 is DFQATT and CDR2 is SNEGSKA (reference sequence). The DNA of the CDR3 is TGCAGTGCTAGAGATCGAAGGGACGGGTCATCACCCCTCCACTTT. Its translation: CSARDRRDGSSPLHF.

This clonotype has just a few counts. The CDR3 sequence: CASKGHLKNTGELFF. DNA of the CDR3: TGTGCCAGCAAGGGGCACCTCAAGAACACCGGGGAGCTGTTTTTT. This chain joins TRBV12-3 or TRBV12-4 and TRBJ2-2; possibly TRBD1 for D (5 bases). This CDR3 region has 15 residues. V was shortened by 7 bases and J by 1 base, with 13 bases between the two germline ends.

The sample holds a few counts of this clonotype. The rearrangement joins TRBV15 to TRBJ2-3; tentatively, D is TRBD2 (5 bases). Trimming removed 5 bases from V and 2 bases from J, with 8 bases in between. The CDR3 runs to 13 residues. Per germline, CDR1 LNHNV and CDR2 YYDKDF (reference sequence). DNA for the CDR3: TGTGCCACCAGCCAGCGGTACACAGATACGCAGTATTTT. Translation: CATSQRYTDTQYF.